This TCR beta chain was sequenced during a study of blood T cell repertoires in COVID-19. This clone was found once. The CDR3 length is 13 residues. Trimming stripped 8 bases from V and 5 bases from J, with 15 bases between. In germline, CDR1 is MNHEY, CDR2 SVGAGI. As originally analysed: Quantification of nucleated cells was approximated via reference gene primer amplification. Clones were read by immunoSEQ multiplex PCR, and TCRdb kept only the in-frame ones, dropping some. Clonal size and the V and J genes are those of that table, whereas D and trimming came from the DNA. The table lists 80,000 or so clones, approximately 80% of them singletons.

V gene TRBV6-5 combines with J gene TRBJ1-2; TRBD1 might be the D (5 bases). The source is a woman at least 80 years old with acute or convalescent COVID-19. The source material was peripheral blood. This chain's CDR3 is CASLILGGYGYTF. For the CDR3, the DNA is TGTGCCAGCCTTATCCTGGGGGGTTATGGCTACACCTTC.